The 17 T cell receptor beta chains presented below share a single source sample, sequenced in a study of T cells in Graves' hyperthyroidism and ophthalmopathy. RNA transcripts provided the source from which TCR beta CDR3 regions were amplified. Primed by the HTBI set, a first-round RT-PCR was run on the TCR CDR3. TCRdb independently ran MiXCR on the multiplex PCR reads; one entry per CDR3 protein. In the table there are some 530,000 distinct CDR3 sequences, about 22% of which are singletons. The specimen was blood. These receptors were obtained from a woman in her 70s with Graves' ophthalmopathy.

This clonotype was seen just once. The V gene is TRBV25-1, the J gene TRBJ1-5; a weak D match, TRBD1 (5 bases). Trimming stripped 3 bases from V and 6 bases from J, with 9 bases between. Germline V CDR1 and CDR2: MGHDK, SYGVNS. This CDR3 is 13 amino acids long. The CDR3: CASSDGTVQPQHF. The DNA of the CDR3 is TGTGCCAGCAGTGATGGGACGGTTCAGCCCCAGCATTTT.

The chain is built from TRBV19 and TRBJ2-7; D is unresolved. V was shortened by 7 bases and J by 5 bases, with 6 bases between the two germline ends. CDR1 LNHDA and CDR2 SQIVND come from the germline V gene (reference sequence). The CDR3 consists of 10 residues. The CDR3 region has the DNA TGTGCCAGTACCCACCACGAGCAGTACTTC. Its protein is CASTHHEQYF.

The rearrangement links TRBV20-1 to TRBJ2-5; a possible D gene is TRBD2 (6 bases). Trimming removed 4 bases from V and 9 bases from J, with 21 bases in between. CDR3 length: 14 amino acids. Looked up from germline, CDR1 is DFQATT and CDR2 is SNEGSKA (reference sequence). This CDR3 reads CSAKRESSPGAQYF. The CDR3 bases are TGCAGTGCTAAAAGAGAGAGCAGTCCGGGGGCCCAGTACTTC.

There are many counts of this clonotype. The chain couples TRBV2 to TRBJ1-1; a possible D gene is TRBD1 (5 bases). V was trimmed by 1 base and J by 11 bases, leaving 11 bases between them. Germline assignment: CDR1 SNHLY and CDR2 FYNNEI. This CDR3 has 12 residues. The CDR3 sequence is CASSEGGRMAFF. The DNA of the CDR3 is TGTGCCAGCAGTGAAGGGGGCAGGATGGCTTTCTTT.

This clonotype was recorded many times. The J gene is TRBJ1-1, the V gene TRBV7-2, with 7 bases that match TRBD1. The junction had 2 bases not matched to a gene; V was cut back by 2 bases and J by 11 bases. Germline V lookup: CDR1 SGHTA, CDR2 FQGNSA. The length of the CDR3 is 11 residues. The CDR3 reads CASSLLGGAFF. CDR3 in DNA: TGTGCCAGCAGCTTATTAGGGGGCGCTTTCTTT. Based on the CDR3 plus reference TRBV7-2 and TRBJ1-1, the full variable domain is GAGVSQSPSNKVTEKGKDVELRCDPISGHTALYWYRQSLGQGLEFLIYFQGNSAPDKSGLPSDRFSAERTGGSVSTLTIQRTQQEDSAVYLCASSLLGGAFFGQGTRLTVV.

The chain carries TRBV4-3 and TRBJ2-1; D possibly corresponds to TRBD1 (6 bases). Germline V lookup: CDR1 LGHNA, CDR2 YSLEER. V was cut by 0 bases and J by 7 bases, with 10 bases left in between. This CDR3 is built from 14 residues. CDR3 in DNA: TGCGCCAGCAGCCAAGACCGGACAGCAAATGAGCAGTTCTTC. As protein: CASSQDRTANEQFF.

This clonotype has ten or more counts. The chain combines TRBV12-3 or TRBV12-4 with TRBJ2-3; 10 bases align to TRBD2. The CDR3 extends over 15 amino acids. The V gene end was trimmed by 3 bases and the J gene end by 4 bases; junction bases not matched to a gene: 4. The CDR3: CASSFGSGRADTQYF. CDR3 coding DNA: TGTGCCAGCAGTTTTGGGAGCGGGAGGGCAGATACGCAGTATTTT.

DNA for the CDR3: TGCGCCAGCAGCTTGGGGACAAGGTACTACGAGCAGTACTTC. Translating gives CASSLGTRYYEQYF. The chain has TRBV5-1 and TRBJ2-7; D is perhaps TRBD1 (5 bases). CDR1 and CDR2 from the germline V gene are SGHRS and YFSETQ. The CDR3 is 14 amino acids. V dropped 0 bases and J dropped 3 bases, with 10 bases sitting between them.

A word on this clonotype: The germline gene is not matched at one end of the junction; a read error may be the cause. The chain links TRBV20-1 to TRBJ2-7, with D uncertain. In germline, CDR1 is DFQATT, CDR2 SNEGSKA (reference sequence). This CDR3 comprises 15 residues. The CDR3 sequence is CSATPVSVHSYEQHF. For the CDR3, the DNA is TGCAGTGCTACCCCAGTTTCCGTTCACTCCTACGAGCAGCACTTC.

This clonotype was picked up many times. This sequence joins TRBV3-1 and TRBJ2-1, with TRBD2 as a possible D gene (5 bases). Trimming took off 1 base at V and 6 bases at J, with 10 bases between the two ends. In germline, CDR1 is LGHDT, CDR2 YNNKEL (reference sequence). The CDR3 covers 14 residues. The CDR3: CASSQVSAGNEQFF. The DNA for the CDR3 is TGTGCCAGCAGCCAAGTTAGCGCGGGCAATGAGCAGTTCTTC.

This clonotype was counted many times. V is TRBV2 and J is TRBJ2-7; TRBD1 matches 8 bases. J gave up 2 bases and V 5 bases, and 14 bases lay outside the gene matches. Germline V lookup: CDR1 SNHLY, CDR2 FYNNEI. The CDR3 spans 17 residues. CDR3 sequence (DNA): TGTGCCAGCAGTAAACTACAGCTAGGACAGGGAACCTACGAGCAGTACTTC. Its protein is CASSKLQLGQGTYEQYF.

A single count supports this clonotype. V and J are TRBV9 and TRBJ2-7, with 12 bases aligning to TRBD2. The CDR3 contains 15 residues. With 4 bases clipped from V and 2 bases from J, the junction kept 4 bases outside the gene matches. Germline assignment: CDR1 SGDLS and CDR2 YYNGEE. The CDR3 DNA reads TGTGCCAGCAGCATACTAGCGGGAGGTACCTACGAGCAGTACTTC. This translates into CASSILAGGTYEQYF.

The V and J genes are TRBV25-1 and TRBJ1-1, with D possibly matching TRBD1 (6 bases). There are 17 residues in the CDR3. Germline loops: CDR1 MGHDK, CDR2 SYGVNS. Trimming removed 3 bases at V and 0 bases at J, with 17 bases between. In nucleotides, the CDR3 is TGTGCCAGCAGTGACCAACAGGGAGTAGGTATGAACACTGAAGCTTTCTTT. Protein product: CASSDQQGVGMNTEAFF. Drawing the rest from reference TRBV25-1 and TRBJ1-1, the complete variable domain is EADIYQTPRYLVIGTGKKITLECSQTMGHDKMYWYQQDPGMELHLIHYSYGVNSTEKGDLSSESTVSRIRTEHFPLTLESARPSHTSQYLCASSDQQGVGMNTEAFFGQGTRLTVV.

This chain uses TRBV4-1 with TRBJ1-5, with no clear D. The germline gives CDR1 MGHRA, CDR2 YSYEKL. V lost 1 base, J lost 3 bases, and 13 bases lay in between. The CDR3 is 16 residues long. Written as DNA, the CDR3 is TGCGCCAGCAGCCAAGGACTAGGGTTTGACAATCAGCCCCAGCATTTT. It yields the protein CASSQGLGFDNQPQHF.

This clonotype has just a few counts. The J gene is TRBJ2-2, the V gene TRBV2; D gene unclear. Germline values: CDR1 SNHLY, CDR2 FYNNEI. V lost 3 bases, J lost 0 bases, and 5 bases lay in between. The CDR3 contains 14 residues. As DNA, the CDR3 is TGTGCCAGCAGTGAGTCGACGAACACCGGGGAGCTGTTTTTT. It yields the protein CASSESTNTGELFF.

This clonotype was detected many times. The CDR3 spells CASSSPGGQTEAFF. DNA of the CDR3: TGTGCCAGCAGTAGCCCCGGGGGGCAAACTGAAGCTTTCTTT. The chain links TRBV28 to TRBJ1-1, with D possibly matching TRBD1 (6 bases). This CDR3 has 14 amino acids. The V gene lost 5 bases and the J gene lost 5 bases, with 15 bases spanning the gap. Looked up from germline, CDR1 is MDHEN and CDR2 is SYDVKM.

This clonotype was seen a handful of times. This chain connects TRBV12-3 or TRBV12-4 to TRBJ2-7, with 8 nucleotides matching TRBD1. The CDR3 consists of 18 residues. The junction had 13 bases not matched to a gene; V was cut back by 3 bases and J by 0 bases. The CDR3 coding sequence is TGTGCCAGCAGTTTTGGAGGCCCCGGACAGGGAATCTCCTACGAGCAGTACTTC. This gives the protein CASSFGGPGQGISYEQYF.